This TCR beta chain was retrieved from a study of cytomegalovirus exposure and HLA in healthy donors. A multiplex PCR was run with 60 Vbeta primers and 13 Jbeta primers. Some clones are missing from TCRdb's copy, which holds only in-frame ones; the method was immunoSEQ multiplex PCR. The sample contains some 160,000 clones, around three quarters of which appear only once. This clone was recorded only once. The antigen is undetermined. Study observations and caveats: The listing of some 170 TCR beta chains classed them as cytomegalovirus-associated. Several top significant clusters appeared, in a later analysis, to be linked to common viral pathogens.

Sequenced sample: PBMCs. The origin of this receptor is a man in his forties or fifties in good health and CMV-seronegative.

The CDR3 region has the DNA TGCGCCAGCAGTCACGGACAGAACACCGGGGAGCTGTTTTTT. It encodes CASSHGQNTGELFF. The chain recombines TRBV23-1 with TRBJ2-2; tentatively, D is TRBD1 (5 bases). TRBV23-1 is an ORF, with its function uncertain. The CDR3 is made up of 14 amino acids. V lost 3 bases to trimming and J lost 1 base, with 6 bases between them.